Reported below is one TCR beta chain. Its antigen is still unknown. The data were obtained in a study of T cell responses to AZD1222 COVID-19 vaccine. Sequencing was performed with immunoSEQ multiplex PCR; in TCRdb, only in-frame clones are kept and a portion is missing. The sample includes under 200,000 clones, approximately 95% of them seen just once. Findings of the study overall: Samples come after the peak T cell response, not at day 14.

CDR1 and CDR2 (germline): SGHRS, YFSETQ. The CDR3 runs to 13 residues. Trimming cost V 4 bases and J 0 bases, with 7 bases left between them. The receptor's source is an adult in good health. Source: peripheral blood, taken on day 0 of AZD1222 vaccination. This chain uses TRBV5-1 with TRBJ1-1; D ambiguous. CDR3 loop: CASSITMNTEAFF. In DNA, the CDR3 is TGCGCCAGCAGCATTACCATGAACACTGAAGCTTTCTTT.